This T cell receptor (beta chain) originates from a study of blood T cell repertoires in COVID-19. TCRdb's copy holds only in-frame clones and misses some; the assay was immunoSEQ multiplex PCR. The sample contains 60,000 to 85,000 clones, about four fifths of which appear only once. The CDR3 consists of 15 residues. Trimming cost V 3 bases and J 5 bases; bases outside gene matches: 9. Germline V gene data show CDR1 as MNHEY and CDR2 as SMNVEV (reference sequence). J is TRBJ2-7 and V is TRBV27; TRBD1 matches at 8 bases. This TCR was recovered from a man between 65 and 85 years old with acute or convalescent COVID-19. What was sequenced was peripheral blood. Here the CDR3 DNA reads TGTGCCAGCAGTTTCTGGACAGGGAATCTCGACGAGCAGTACTTC. Translated: CASSFWTGNLDEQYF.